One and the same sample provided the 14 T cell receptor beta chains below, sequenced in a study of T-cell reconstitution after alpha-beta-depleted transplantation in children. A TCRbeta library incorporating unique molecular identifiers was prepared. TCRdb processed the PCR reads anew with MiXCR; each CDR3 protein has one entry. This table holds roughly 500,000 distinct CDR3 sequences, about 33% found once. The input for sequencing was PBMCs from the stem cell graft donor, taken from the stem cell graft. These receptors were collected from a human donor who donated a stem cell graft to a child with aplastic anemia.

The V and J genes are TRBV29-1 and TRBJ2-1; D is uncertain. The length of the CDR3 is 13 residues. V lost 3 bases to trimming and J lost 7 bases, with 13 bases between them. Germline V lookup: CDR1 SQVTM, CDR2 ANQGSEA. The CDR3, as DNA: TGCAGCGTTGATTACAGTTATTCAAATGAGCAGTTCTTC. It translates to CSVDYSYSNEQFF.

This sequence joins TRBV13 and TRBJ2-3, with D perhaps matching TRBD2 (6 bases). Trimming cost V 0 bases and J 7 bases, with 11 bases left between them. Germline V gives CDR1 PRHDT, CDR2 FYEKMQ (reference sequence). This CDR3 is 14 amino acids long. This CDR3 reads CASSLGLAPNTQYF. CDR3 coding DNA: TGTGCCAGCAGCTTAGGACTAGCACCGAATACGCAGTATTTT. Complete variable domain (other parts from reference TRBV13 and TRBJ2-3): AAGVIQSPRHLIKEKRETATLKCYPIPRHDTVYWYQQGPGQDPQFLISFYEKMQSDKGSIPDRFSAQQFSDYHSELNMSSLELGDSALYFCASSLGLAPNTQYFGPGTRLTVL.

The sample holds a few counts of this clonotype. The rearrangement uses TRBV7-2 and TRBJ2-1; D perhaps matches TRBD2 (5 bases). Germline V gene data show CDR1 as SGHTA and CDR2 as FQGNSA. V was shortened by 5 bases and J by 5 bases, with 10 bases between the two germline ends. This CDR3 has 13 residues. The CDR3 reads CASSGLAHNEQFF. The CDR3 DNA follows: TGTGCCAGCAGCGGGCTAGCCCACAATGAGCAGTTCTTC.

This clonotype has only one observation. V gene TRBV6-2 or TRBV6-3 combines with J gene TRBJ2-3; D gene unclear. The ends were cut back, 7 bases at V and 5 bases at J, with 16 bases in the middle. Germline V gene sequence: CDR1 MNHEY, CDR2 SVGEGT. The length of the CDR3 is 14 residues. DNA of the CDR3: TGTGCCAGCACCCCGTGGAGCGAAAGAGATACGCAGTATTTT. Translation: CASTPWSERDTQYF.

This clonotype appeared a few times. This rearrangement joins TRBV4-3 to TRBJ2-1, with a weak D call TRBD2 (6 bases). Germline CDR1 LGHNA, CDR2 YSLEER. Trimming pared 0 bases from V and 5 bases from J, leaving 14 bases between. The length of the CDR3 is 16 residues. CDR3 nucleotides: TGCGCCAGCAGCCAAGATCGCCTAGCGTATGACAATGAGCAGTTCTTC. This gives the protein CASSQDRLAYDNEQFF.

This clonotype was seen a single time. The chain joins TRBV20-1 to TRBJ1-2; 7 nucleotides align to TRBD1. The CDR3 runs to 14 residues. The J segment lost 5 bases and the V segment lost 5 bases, leaving 11 bases of the junction unmatched. Germline V CDR1 and CDR2: DFQATT, SNEGSKA (reference sequence). The CDR3 bases are TGCAGTGCTGCCCGACAGGGAGTAACGTATGGCTACACCTTC. This codes for CSAARQGVTYGYTF.

The rearrangement joins TRBV7-7 to TRBJ1-1; D call uncertain. The CDR3 spans 13 residues. Germline lookup yields CDR1 SSHAT and CDR2 FNYEAQ (reference sequence). The V gene lost 5 bases and the J gene lost 3 bases, with 10 bases spanning the gap. The CDR3 loop is CASSPGRDTEAFF. As DNA, the CDR3 is TGTGCCAGCAGCCCGGGTCGGGACACTGAAGCTTTCTTT.

This clonotype has more than one count but fewer than ten. The rearrangement uses TRBV7-9 and TRBJ2-5; no firm D call. The CDR3 has 14 residues. The V end was cut by 0 bases, the J end by 5 bases, with 10 bases between. CDR1 and CDR2 (germline): SEHNR, FQNEAQ (reference sequence). CDR3 sequence: CASSLASERETQYF. Written as DNA, the CDR3 is TGTGCCAGCAGCTTAGCCAGCGAACGGGAGACCCAGTACTTC.

CDR3 residues: CAWSGGQLNAYEQYF. DNA for the CDR3: TGTGCCTGGAGTGGGGGGCAATTGAACGCCTACGAGCAGTACTTC. This chain joins TRBV30 and TRBJ2-7; maybe TRBD1 (6 bases). Germline V CDR1 and CDR2: GTSNPN, SVGIG (reference sequence). Trimming took off 1 base at V and 2 bases at J, with 15 bases between the two ends. This CDR3 comprises 15 residues. The full variable domain, in which reference TRBV30 and TRBJ2-7 provide the parts outside the CDR3, is SQTIHQWPATLVQPVGSPLSLECTVEGTSNPNLYWYRQAAGRGLQLLFYSVGIGQISSEVPQNLSASRPQDRQFILSSKKLLLSDSGFYLCAWSGGQLNAYEQYFGPGTRLTVT.

The chain is built from TRBV7-9 and TRBJ1-5, with 7 positions matching TRBD1. The CDR3 contains 16 residues. Germline V gives CDR1 SEHNR, CDR2 FQNEAQ (reference sequence). J gave up 5 bases and V 1 base, and 8 bases lay outside the gene matches. The CDR3, as DNA: TGTGCCAGCAGCTTAGATCCACAGGGGAGCGATCAGCCCCAGCATTTT. Its translation: CASSLDPQGSDQPQHF.

This clonotype was seen many times. This rearrangement joins TRBV7-2 to TRBJ2-5; D is undetermined. The V gene lost 1 base and the J gene lost 3 bases, with 6 bases spanning the gap. The CDR3 length is 13 residues. The germline V gene has CDR1 SGHTA and CDR2 FQGNSA. As DNA, the CDR3 is TGTGCCAGCAGCTTAGGCCAGAAAGAGACCCAGTACTTC. This sequence encodes CASSLGQKETQYF.

This clonotype was seen a few times. The chain employs TRBV20-1 and TRBJ2-7, with TRBD2 identical over 13 bases. J was trimmed by 5 bases and V by 3 bases; bases with no gene match: 10. Germline values: CDR1 DFQATT, CDR2 SNEGSKA (reference sequence). The CDR3 contains 16 residues. The CDR3 DNA sequence: TGCAGTGCTAGCCCGATACTAGCGGGAGGGTTCCACGAGCAGTACTTC. It encodes CSASPILAGGFHEQYF.

This clonotype has more than one count but fewer than ten. The chain links TRBV29-1 to TRBJ2-5; 11 bases agree with TRBD2. This CDR3 region has 15 residues. V gave up 8 bases and J gave up 4 bases; unmatched junction bases: 12. Germline V gene lookup returns CDR1 SQVTM and CDR2 ANQGSEA. The CDR3 region is CSPLVLAGGLETQYF. In nucleotides, the CDR3 is TGCAGCCCCCTCGTCCTAGCGGGAGGTCTAGAGACCCAGTACTTC.

The V call is TRBV6-1, the J call TRBJ2-5, with D possibly matching TRBD2 (7 bases). The germline V and J ends were trimmed by 7 bases and 4 bases, with 13 bases remaining between them. Germline loops: CDR1 MNHNS, CDR2 SASEGT. This CDR3 region has 13 residues. CDR3: CASTPGEGETQYF. The CDR3 DNA reads as TGTGCCAGCACCCCAGGGGAGGGAGAGACCCAGTACTTC.